The rows below give T cell receptor beta chains drawn from one sample of a study of T cell changes during pregnancy in multiple sclerosis. Some clones are missing from TCRdb's copy, which holds only in-frame ones; the method was immunoSEQ multiplex PCR. The sample contains approximately 51,000 clones, roughly 94% of which appear only once. The source material was CD4+ T cells from peripheral blood mononuclear cells, sampled in the second trimester of pregnancy. Receptors were obtained from a female donor with multiple sclerosis, enrolled in a pregnancy study. Each CDR3 is given with its conserved first and last residue. The D gene is left open where the match is weak. For some rows the clone size is stated as once, few or many, or as a class when expanded; others skip it.

d_call: NA
clone_size: NA
j_call: TRBJ2-5
v_call: TRBV2
cdr3_aa: CASSVQQQGTQYF
cdr3_nt: TGTGCCAGCAGTGTGCAGCAGCAGGGGACCCAGTACTTC

d_call: NA
clone_size: NA
j_call: TRBJ2-3
v_call: TRBV9
cdr3_aa: CASSAAAADTQYF
cdr3_nt: TGTGCCAGCAGCGCGGCCGCGGCAGATACGCAGTATTTT

d_call: NA
clone_size: NA
j_call: TRBJ2-6
v_call: TRBV11-1
cdr3_aa: CASSSDVRQVGANVLTF
cdr3_nt: TGTGCCAGCAGCTCGGACGTCCGACAGGTTGGGGCCAACGTCCTGACTTTC

d_call: NA
clone_size: NA
j_call: TRBJ2-5
v_call: TRBV7-2
cdr3_aa: CASKPGQRAGVETQYF
cdr3_nt: TGTGCCAGCAAACCCGGGCAGCGGGCTGGGGTAGAGACCCAGTACTTC

d_call: TRBD1
clone_size: NA
j_call: TRBJ1-1
v_call: TRBV4-2
cdr3_aa: CASSQDPQRWGQGRSTEAFF
cdr3_nt: TGTGCCAGCAGCCAAGATCCCCAGAGATGGGGACAGGGAAGGAGCACTGAAGCTTTCTTT

d_call: TRBD2
clone_size: NA
j_call: TRBJ2-1
v_call: TRBV9
cdr3_aa: CASSVVNGRDEQFF
cdr3_nt: TGTGCCAGCAGCGTAGTAAATGGGAGGGATGAGCAGTTCTTC

d_call: NA
clone_size: NA
j_call: TRBJ1-2
v_call: TRBV4-3
cdr3_aa: CASSQDPSGRQLGGYTF
cdr3_nt: TGCGCCAGCAGCCAAGATCCCAGCGGGCGCCAACTAGGAGGCTACACCTTC

d_call: NA
clone_size: NA
j_call: TRBJ2-3
v_call: TRBV5-1
cdr3_aa: CASSLAVAGFPDTQYF
cdr3_nt: TGCGCCAGCAGCTTGGCCGTGGCGGGGTTCCCAGATACGCAGTATTTT

d_call: NA
clone_size: NA
j_call: TRBJ1-5
v_call: TRBV6-8
cdr3_aa: CASKEVYGTQKPQHF
cdr3_nt: TGTGCCAGCAAGGAAGTTTACGGGACTCAGAAGCCCCAGCATTTT

d_call: NA
clone_size: NA
j_call: TRBJ2-3
v_call: TRBV6-5
cdr3_aa: CASTASSRVDTQYF
cdr3_nt: TGTGCCAGCACCGCGAGCTCGCGGGTAGATACGCAGTATTTT

d_call: NA
clone_size: NA
j_call: TRBJ1-5
v_call: TRBV11-3
cdr3_aa: CASSFGQPQHF
cdr3_nt: TGTGCCAGCAGCTTCGGTCAGCCCCAGCATTTT

d_call: NA
clone_size: NA
j_call: TRBJ2-1
v_call: TRBV27
cdr3_aa: CASSFDRGLYNEQFF
cdr3_nt: TGTGCCAGCAGTTTTGACAGGGGACTATACAATGAGCAGTTCTTC

d_call: NA
clone_size: once
j_call: TRBJ1-2
v_call: TRBV7-9
cdr3_aa: CASSPSTYGGRVSGYTF
cdr3_nt: TGTGCCAGCAGCCCCTCGACCTACGGGGGGCGAGTGAGTGGCTACACCTTC

d_call: NA
clone_size: NA
j_call: TRBJ1-6
v_call: TRBV5-1
cdr3_aa: CASSPGQRDSPLHF
cdr3_nt: TGCGCCAGCAGCCCGGGCCAGAGGGATTCACCCCTCCACTTT

d_call: TRBD1
clone_size: NA
j_call: TRBJ2-7
v_call: TRBV29-1
cdr3_aa: CSVEDPGQGYEQYF
cdr3_nt: TGCAGCGTTGAAGATCCGGGACAGGGCTACGAGCAGTACTTC

d_call: TRBD1
clone_size: NA
j_call: TRBJ1-5
v_call: TRBV19
cdr3_aa: CASSQTGESNQPQHF
cdr3_nt: TGTGCCAGTAGTCAGACAGGGGAGAGCAATCAGCCCCAGCATTTT

d_call: NA
clone_size: NA
j_call: TRBJ1-1
v_call: TRBV7-6
cdr3_aa: CASSLEAGGTRTEAFF
cdr3_nt: TGTGCCAGCAGCTTAGAAGCTGGGGGGACGAGGACTGAAGCTTTCTTT

d_call: NA
clone_size: once
j_call: TRBJ2-2
v_call: TRBV5-8
cdr3_aa: CASKRTANTGELFF
cdr3_nt: TGTGCCAGCAAGAGGACAGCGAACACCGGGGAGCTGTTTTTT

d_call: NA
clone_size: NA
j_call: TRBJ1-5
v_call: TRBV4-3
cdr3_aa: CASSQDRQQGRGTQHF
cdr3_nt: TGCGCCAGCAGCCAAGACCGACAGCAAGGTCGGGGGACCCAGCATTTT

d_call: NA
clone_size: NA
j_call: TRBJ1-2
v_call: TRBV5-6
cdr3_aa: CASSSAPRVSSYTF
cdr3_nt: TGTGCCAGCAGCTCCGCCCCCCGGGTCTCCAGCTACACCTTC

d_call: TRBD1
clone_size: once
j_call: TRBJ1-5
v_call: TRBV19
cdr3_aa: CASSINRGPGKSDQPQHF
cdr3_nt: TGTGCCAGTAGTATCAACAGGGGGCCTGGAAAGTCGGATCAGCCCCAGCATTTT

d_call: NA
clone_size: NA
j_call: TRBJ2-7
v_call: TRBV6-4
cdr3_aa: CASSDSSYEQYF
cdr3_nt: TGTGCCAGCAGTGACTCCAGCTACGAGCAGTACTTC

d_call: TRBD1
clone_size: NA
j_call: TRBJ1-5
v_call: TRBV4-1
cdr3_aa: CASSPDGDRGNSQPQHF
cdr3_nt: TGCGCCAGCAGCCCAGATGGGGACAGGGGTAACAGTCAGCCCCAGCATTTT

d_call: TRBD1
clone_size: NA
j_call: TRBJ2-7
v_call: TRBV6-5
cdr3_aa: CASSSYRRDRVHEQYF
cdr3_nt: TGTGCCAGCAGTTCCTACCGCCGGGACAGGGTGCACGAGCAGTACTTC

d_call: NA
clone_size: NA
j_call: TRBJ2-4
v_call: TRBV14
cdr3_aa: CASSQAPGPVLAKNIQYF
cdr3_nt: TGTGCCAGCAGCCAGGCCCCTGGGCCGGTACTAGCCAAAAACATTCAGTACTTC

d_call: NA
clone_size: NA
j_call: TRBJ1-5
v_call: TRBV5-5
cdr3_aa: CASSPAGLGNQPQHF
cdr3_nt: TGTGCCAGCAGCCCTGCGGGGTTGGGTAATCAGCCCCAGCATTTT